These 32 T cell receptor beta chains were sequenced from one sample in a study of OX40 agonist ivuxolimab in advanced cancers. TCRdb keeps only in-frame clones here, not all; method: immunoSEQ multiplex PCR. Of about 51,000 clones detected, approximately 83% appear once; the ten largest clones hold roughly 3%. Sequencing was performed on CD4+ or CD8+ T cells sorted from blood, taken in a trial of the OX40 agonist ivuxolimab. Receptors were obtained from an adult with an advanced solid tumor such as melanoma, head and neck, liver or kidney cancer.

The gene calls are TRBV6-1 and TRBJ1-2; the D is unclear. The CDR3 runs 13 residues. V was pared by 2 bases and J by 7 bases, with 11 bases between. Germline values: CDR1 MNHNS, CDR2 SASEGT. The CDR3 loop reads CASSEFDNSGYTF. The CDR3 DNA reads as TGTGCCAGCAGTGAATTCGACAATTCTGGCTACACCTTC.

The chain uses TRBV5-1 and TRBJ2-7, with 7 bases lining up with TRBD1. J gave up 8 bases and V 5 bases, and 13 bases lay outside the gene matches. Germline V lookup: CDR1 SGHRS, CDR2 YFSETQ. The CDR3 loop spans 14 amino acids. The CDR3: CASRPGQNPTKQYF. The DNA for the CDR3 is TGCGCCAGCAGGCCGGGACAGAATCCTACGAAGCAGTACTTC.

This clone was seen just once. J is TRBJ2-7 and V is TRBV5-4; D is possibly TRBD1 or TRBD2 (5 bases each). The CDR3 runs to 15 residues. Germline CDR1 reads SGHNT; CDR2 reads YYREEE (reference sequence). Trimming took 4 bases from V and 3 from J, leaving 17 bases between them. CDR3 residues: CASSPEVGADYEQYF. The CDR3 DNA reads as TGTGCCAGCAGCCCGGAAGTCGGGGCCGACTACGAGCAGTACTTC.

This clone was seen a single time. The chain has TRBV5-1 and TRBJ2-2; the D call may be TRBD1 or TRBD2 (5 bases each). Germline V lookup: CDR1 SGHRS, CDR2 YFSETQ. Trimming stripped 4 bases from V and 8 bases from J, with 18 bases between. This CDR3 has 15 amino acids. CDR3 nucleotides: TGCGCCAGCAGCAGTTTCAGGGAGATAGCAGGGGAGCTGTTTTTT. This translates into CASSSFREIAGELFF.

This clone was counted only a few times. The chain links TRBV11-2 to TRBJ2-3, with 8 bases that match TRBD2. The CDR3 contains 16 residues. Trimming cost V 5 bases and J 5 bases; bases outside gene matches: 12. CDR1 is SGHAT, CDR2 FQNNGV, per germline. The CDR3 region is CASSPTAGGALDTQYF. CDR3 nucleotides: TGTGCCAGCAGCCCGACCGCCGGGGGGGCCTTAGATACGCAGTATTTT.

The chain has TRBV10-3 and TRBJ2-2, with TRBD1 identical over 9 bases. V lost 4 bases, J lost 5 bases, and 8 bases stayed unmatched. The germline gives CDR1 ENHRY, CDR2 SYGVKD. The CDR3 consists of 16 residues. The CDR3 bases are TGTGCCATCAGTGGTCCGGGACAGGGAAGAACCGGGGAGCTGTTTTTT. This codes for CAISGPGQGRTGELFF.

J is TRBJ1-1 and V is TRBV29-1; unclear D gene. This CDR3 contains 14 residues. Germline CDR1 reads SQVTM; CDR2 reads ANQGSEA. V was shortened by 7 bases and J by 2 bases, with 17 bases between the two germline ends. CDR3 coding DNA: TGCAGCGCTTGTCACCCGAACTGCAACACTGAAGCTTTCTTT. Translating gives CSACHPNCNTEAFF.

This clone showed up just once. The chain links TRBV7-8 to TRBJ2-7, with 10 positions matching TRBD1. This CDR3 comprises 17 residues. Germline loops: CDR1 SGHVS, CDR2 FQNEAQ. V lost 1 base to trimming and J lost 2 bases; unmatched junction nucleotides: 8. CDR3 sequence: CASSLVAVGTGAYEQYF. CDR3 nucleotides: TGTGCCAGCAGCTTAGTGGCTGTTGGGACAGGGGCCTACGAGCAGTACTTC.

J is TRBJ1-5 and V is TRBV28; D possibly corresponds to TRBD1 (6 bases). The CDR3 is made up of 15 amino acids. V shed 5 bases and J shed 6 bases, with 17 bases lying between them. Looked up from germline, CDR1 is MDHEN and CDR2 is SYDVKM. CDR3 bases: TGTGCCAGCAGTCCGCCGGGCGGGGGCGGTCAGCCCCAGCATTTT. Encoded protein: CASSPPGGGGQPQHF.

The chain employs TRBV6-6 and TRBJ2-7, with a tentative D call TRBD2 (5 bases). Germline loops: CDR1 MNHNY, CDR2 SVGAGI (reference sequence). V shed 6 bases and J shed 5 bases, with 8 bases lying between them. CDR3 length: 11 amino acids. CDR3 protein: CASSSTNEQYF. The CDR3 region has the DNA TGTGCCAGCAGCTCGACTAACGAGCAGTACTTC.

The chain recombines TRBV5-1 with TRBJ2-5; TRBD2 matches 12 bases. The germline CDR1 and CDR2 sequences are SGHRS and YFSETQ. CDR3 size: 18 residues. Trimming took 0 bases from V and 0 from J; bases not matched to a gene: 6. The CDR3: CASSLASGGVRYQETQYF. CDR3 in DNA: TGCGCCAGCAGCTTGGCTAGCGGGGGGGTAAGGTACCAAGAGACCCAGTACTTC.

The chain is built from TRBV7-9 and TRBJ2-7; possibly TRBD1 for D (7 bases). Germline CDR1 reads SEHNR; CDR2 reads FQNEAQ (reference sequence). This CDR3 comprises 13 residues. V lost 5 bases to trimming and J lost 4 bases, with 12 bases between them. The DNA of the CDR3 is TGTGCCAGCAGCGCGGGACAGATTTACGAGCAGTACTTC. Residues: CASSAGQIYEQYF.

This chain links TRBV4-2 with TRBJ2-1; 7 nucleotides agree with TRBD2. The CDR3 length is 12 residues. The trim removed 6 bases at V and 9 bases at J, leaving 5 bases unmatched. Germline CDR1 reads LGHNA; CDR2 reads YNFKEQ. For the CDR3, the DNA is TGTGCCAGCAGTGGAGAGCGGGGTGAGCAGTTCTTC. Its translation: CASSGERGEQFF.

The CDR3 region is CASGRAGVSGANVLTF. The CDR3 bases are TGTGCCAGTGGCCGGGCGGGGGTCTCTGGGGCCAACGTCCTGACTTTC. V and J are TRBV19 and TRBJ2-6; 7 bases line up with TRBD2. After removal of 8 bases from V and 0 bases from J, the junction contained 7 bases not matched to a gene. CDR3 length: 16 residues. The germline CDR1 and CDR2 sequences are LNHDA and SQIVND (reference sequence).

With regard to this clone: Other DNA sequences in this specimen translate into the identical CDR3. The chain recombines TRBV9 with TRBJ1-1; D might be TRBD1 (6 bases). V gave up 2 bases and J gave up 4 bases, with 9 bases separating them. This CDR3 region has 13 residues. Germline CDR1 and CDR2: SGDLS and YYNGEE. The CDR3 loop is CASSVEGGTEAFF. CDR3 nucleotide sequence: TGTGCCAGCAGCGTGGAGGGGGGCACTGAAGCTTTCTTT.

By share of the sample, this clone is medium-sized. The rearrangement joins TRBV7-2 to TRBJ2-1; 11 bases agree with TRBD2. The CDR3 contains 15 residues. CDR1 SGHTA and CDR2 FQGNSA come from the germline V gene. Trimming cost V 5 bases and J 6 bases; bases outside gene matches: 6. The CDR3 here is CASSLLAGVSNEQFF. CDR3 sequence (DNA): TGTGCCAGCAGCCTACTAGCGGGGGTTTCCAATGAGCAGTTCTTC.

This chain joins TRBV4-2 and TRBJ2-5; tentative D call: TRBD2 (6 bases). The end of the DNA aligns better with TRBJ2-7, so the J call may be wrong. Germline CDR1 LGHNA, CDR2 YNFKEQ. This CDR3 is built from 14 residues. CDR3 sequence (DNA): TGTGCCAGCAGCCAGTCCAGGGAGGTGGACGAGCAGTACTTC. Its translation is CASSQSREVDEQYF.

This clone occurred a few times. The J gene is TRBJ2-3, the V gene TRBV2; 8 nucleotides match TRBD1. The V segment lost 7 bases and the J segment 2 bases; nucleotides outside the gene matches: 11. The germline CDR1 and CDR2 sequences are SNHLY and FYNNEI. The CDR3 contains 16 residues. Written as DNA, the CDR3 is TGTGCCAGCATACCGTTGACAGGGGCCGACACAGATACGCAGTATTTT. It is translated as CASIPLTGADTDTQYF.

The chain is built from TRBV15 and TRBJ2-7; possibly TRBD2 for D (6 bases). CDR1 and CDR2 from the germline V gene are LNHNV and YYDKDF (reference sequence). CDR3 length equals 15 residues. Trimming cost V 1 base and J 7 bases, with 17 bases left between them. The CDR3 DNA sequence: TGTGCCACCAGCAGAGCCCTCCGGGACGCGGGGGAGCAGTACTTC. Its translation is CATSRALRDAGEQYF.

The gene calls are TRBV27 and TRBJ1-1, with 7 bases that match TRBD1. Germline lookup yields CDR1 MNHEY and CDR2 SMNVEV (reference sequence). The CDR3 is 14 residues long. J lost 6 bases, V lost 7 bases, and 11 bases had no gene match. CDR3 DNA: TGTGCCAGCACCTTAGCGACAGGGTCCCCTGAAGCTTTCTTT. Translated, it gives CASTLATGSPEAFF.

V and J are TRBV27 and TRBJ1-1; TRBD1 agrees at 10 bases. CDR3 length: 14 residues. Germline CDR1 is MNHEY and CDR2 is SMNVEV (reference sequence). Trimming at V came to 4 bases and at J to 4 bases, leaving 3 bases not matched to a gene. The CDR3 DNA follows: TGTGCCAGCAGTTGGGACAGGGGAGGCACTGAAGCTTTCTTT. Its translation is CASSWDRGGTEAFF.

This chain connects TRBV4-2 to TRBJ2-1, with 9 nucleotides matching TRBD1. The CDR3 sequence is 14 residues long. CDR1 is LGHNA and CDR2 is YNFKEQ in the germline V gene. The V and J ends lost 4 bases and 7 bases, in that order; junction bases with no gene match: 5. CDR3 sequence: CASSLQQGANEQFF. In DNA form, the CDR3 reads TGTGCCAGCAGCCTTCAACAGGGGGCTAATGAGCAGTTCTTC.

This rearrangement joins TRBV15 to TRBJ1-2; D is undetermined. Per germline, CDR1 LNHNV and CDR2 YYDKDF (reference sequence). The CDR3 runs to 15 residues. V was pared by 0 bases and J by 4 bases, with 12 bases between. CDR3 sequence: CATSRDFVESYGYTF. CDR3 in DNA: TGTGCCACCAGCAGAGATTTTGTGGAAAGCTATGGCTACACCTTC.

V gene TRBV4-1 combines with J gene TRBJ2-1; TRBD2 might be the D (5 bases). CDR1 and CDR2 (germline): MGHRA, YSYEKL. V was cut by 3 bases and J by 6 bases, with 12 bases left in between. The CDR3 runs 14 residues. The CDR3 coding sequence is TGCGCCAGCAGCCACCCAGGACTTCTCAATGAGCAGTTCTTC. This sequence encodes CASSHPGLLNEQFF.

The V and J genes are TRBV9 and TRBJ1-4; 8 bases are a match to TRBD1. Germline-derived CDR1 and CDR2 are SGDLS and YYNGEE. CDR3 length equals 16 residues. V trimming: 0 bases; J trimming: 8 bases; junction bases outside the gene matches: 9. The CDR3 DNA sequence: TGTGCCAGCAGCGTAGGCCCCCAGGGGGCTAGGGAAAAACTGTTTTTT. Translating gives CASSVGPQGAREKLFF.

The gene calls are TRBV6-1 and TRBJ2-3; D uncertain. Trimming took off 0 bases at V and 6 bases at J, with 4 bases between the two ends. The CDR3 consists of 12 residues. CDR1 is MNHNS and CDR2 is SASEGT in the germline V gene. CDR3 loop: CASSEAPDTQYF. CDR3 DNA sequence: TGTGCCAGCAGTGAAGCCCCCGATACGCAGTATTTT.

The rearrangement links TRBV7-9 to TRBJ1-5; D ambiguous. V was trimmed by 2 bases and J by 7 bases, leaving 9 bases between them. Germline CDR1 and CDR2: SEHNR and FQNEAQ (reference sequence). CDR3 size: 13 residues. CDR3 amino acids: CASSLNARQPQHF. In nucleotides, the CDR3 is TGTGCCAGCAGCTTAAATGCAAGGCAGCCCCAGCATTTT. The full variable domain, completed using reference TRBV7-9 and TRBJ1-5, is DTGVSQNPRHKITKRGQNVTFRCDPISEHNRLYWYRQTLGQGPEFLTYFQNEAQLEKSRLLSDRFSAERPKGSFSTLEIQRTEQGDSAMYLCASSLNARQPQHFGDGTRLSIL.

A few counts support this clone. The gene calls are TRBV2 and TRBJ2-7; weak D call: TRBD1 (5 bases). The CDR3 sequence is 14 residues long. Trimming pared 4 bases from V and 4 bases from J, leaving 14 bases between. Germline V CDR1 and CDR2: SNHLY, FYNNEI. The CDR3 DNA is TGTGCCAGCAGTGTAGGCAGGGATCCTTACGAGCAGTACTTC. This translates into CASSVGRDPYEQYF.

The chain has TRBV11-2 and TRBJ2-5; D is perhaps TRBD1 or TRBD2 (5 bases each). Germline loops: CDR1 SGHAT, CDR2 FQNNGV. Trimming pared 4 bases from V and 10 bases from J, leaving 22 bases between. The CDR3 sequence is 15 residues long. The chain's CDR3 is CASSSYEGPVSDQYF. The CDR3 DNA follows: TGTGCCAGCAGCTCCTACGAGGGGCCAGTCTCCGACCAGTACTTC.

The chain joins TRBV29-1 to TRBJ2-4; 11 positions agree with TRBD1. Germline-derived CDR1 and CDR2 are SQVTM and ANQGSEA. The CDR3 sequence is 18 residues long. V gave up 4 bases and J gave up 1 base; unmatched junction bases: 12. DNA of the CDR3: TGCAGCGTTGGCGGGGACAGGGGGTCGGCGCGGGCCAAAAACATTCAGTACTTC. It translates to CSVGGDRGSARAKNIQYF.

The CDR3 DNA reads as TGTGCCAGCAGCCCCCTTGGGCTCTGGGCTTTCTTT. It specifies CASSPLGLWAFF. This rearrangement joins TRBV6-1 to TRBJ1-1; D call uncertain. The CDR3 has 12 amino acids. The V end was cut by 6 bases, the J end by 11 bases, with 16 bases between. Germline V gene sequence: CDR1 MNHNS, CDR2 SASEGT.

This clone occurred once. DNA of the CDR3: TGTGCCAGCAGTACCGGACAGGGCCTTCGGGGCTACACCTTC. Translating it yields CASSTGQGLRGYTF. V gene TRBV6-1 combines with J gene TRBJ1-2; TRBD1 aligns across 8 bases. The trim removed 5 bases at V and 8 bases at J, leaving 10 bases unmatched. This CDR3 has 14 residues. Germline CDR1 is MNHNS and CDR2 is SASEGT.